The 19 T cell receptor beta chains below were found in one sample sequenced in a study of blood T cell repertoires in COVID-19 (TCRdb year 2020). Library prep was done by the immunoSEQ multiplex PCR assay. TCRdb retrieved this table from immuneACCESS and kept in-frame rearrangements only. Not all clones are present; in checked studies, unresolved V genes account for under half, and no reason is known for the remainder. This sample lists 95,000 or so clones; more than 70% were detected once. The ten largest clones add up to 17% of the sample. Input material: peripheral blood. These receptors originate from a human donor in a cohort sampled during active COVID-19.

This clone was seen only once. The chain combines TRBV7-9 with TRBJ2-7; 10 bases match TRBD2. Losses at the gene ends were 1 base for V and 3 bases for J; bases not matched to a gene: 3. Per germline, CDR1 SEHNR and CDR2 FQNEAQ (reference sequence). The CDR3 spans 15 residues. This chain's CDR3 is CASSLELAGGYEQYF. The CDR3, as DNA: TGTGCCAGCAGCTTAGAATTAGCGGGGGGCTACGAGCAGTACTTC. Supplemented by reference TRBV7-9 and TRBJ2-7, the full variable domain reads DTGVSQNPRHKITKRGQNVTFRCDPISEHNRLYWYRQTLGQGPEFLTYFQNEAQLEKSRLLSDRFSAERPKGSFSTLEIQRTEQGDSAMYLCASSLELAGGYEQYFGPGTRLTVT.

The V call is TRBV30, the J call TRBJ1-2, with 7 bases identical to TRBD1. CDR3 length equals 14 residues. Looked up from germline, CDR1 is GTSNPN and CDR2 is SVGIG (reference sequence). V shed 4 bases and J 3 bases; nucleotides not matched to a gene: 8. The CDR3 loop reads CAWTRGADYYGYTF. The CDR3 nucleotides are TGTGCCTGGACCAGGGGGGCGGACTACTATGGCTACACCTTC.

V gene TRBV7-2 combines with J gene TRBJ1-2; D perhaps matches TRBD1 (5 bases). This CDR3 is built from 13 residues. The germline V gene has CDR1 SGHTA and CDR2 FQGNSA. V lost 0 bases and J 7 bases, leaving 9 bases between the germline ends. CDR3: CASSLALRGGYTF. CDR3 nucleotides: TGTGCCAGCAGCTTAGCGCTTAGGGGTGGCTACACCTTC.

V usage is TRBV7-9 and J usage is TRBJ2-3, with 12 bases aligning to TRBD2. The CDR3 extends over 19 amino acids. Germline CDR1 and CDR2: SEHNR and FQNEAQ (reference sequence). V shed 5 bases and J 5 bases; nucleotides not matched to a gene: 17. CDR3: CASSPPPSFGTSGLDTQYF. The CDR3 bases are TGTGCCAGCAGCCCCCCCCCGTCGTTCGGGACTAGCGGGCTAGATACGCAGTATTTT.

The CDR3 coding sequence is TGTGCCAGCAGCCCTCCCGGGGAGTTCACTGAAGCTTTCTTT. The encoded protein is CASSPPGEFTEAFF. The V gene is TRBV5-4, the J gene TRBJ1-1; no clear D gene. Trimming took off 4 bases at V and 4 bases at J, with 14 bases between the two ends. The V gene's germline CDR1 is SGHNT and CDR2 YYREEE (reference sequence). The CDR3 has 14 residues.

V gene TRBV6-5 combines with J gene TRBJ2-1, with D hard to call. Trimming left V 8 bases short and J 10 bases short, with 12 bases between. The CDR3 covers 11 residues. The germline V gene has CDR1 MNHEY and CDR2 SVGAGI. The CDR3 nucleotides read TGTGCCAGCGCCTCACAATACGAGCAGTTCTTC. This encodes CASASQYEQFF.

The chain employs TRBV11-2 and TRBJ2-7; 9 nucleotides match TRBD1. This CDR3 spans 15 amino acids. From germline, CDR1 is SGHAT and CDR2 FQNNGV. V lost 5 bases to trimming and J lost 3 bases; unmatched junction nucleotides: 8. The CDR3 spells CASSVTGQGLYEQYF. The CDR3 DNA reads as TGTGCCAGCAGCGTCACGGGACAGGGACTCTACGAGCAGTACTTC.

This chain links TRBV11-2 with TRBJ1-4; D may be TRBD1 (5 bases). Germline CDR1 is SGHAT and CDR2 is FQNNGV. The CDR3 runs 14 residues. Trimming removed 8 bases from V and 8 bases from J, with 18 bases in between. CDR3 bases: TGTGCCAGCCGGCAGGGAGGGAGGGAGGAAAAACTGTTTTTT. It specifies CASRQGGREEKLFF.

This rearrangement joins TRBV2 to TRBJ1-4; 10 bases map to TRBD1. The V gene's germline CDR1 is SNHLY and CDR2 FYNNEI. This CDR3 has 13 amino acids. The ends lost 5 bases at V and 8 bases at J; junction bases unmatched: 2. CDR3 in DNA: TGTGCCAGCAGTCCGGGACAGGGGGAAAAACTGTTTTTT. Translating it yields CASSPGQGEKLFF.

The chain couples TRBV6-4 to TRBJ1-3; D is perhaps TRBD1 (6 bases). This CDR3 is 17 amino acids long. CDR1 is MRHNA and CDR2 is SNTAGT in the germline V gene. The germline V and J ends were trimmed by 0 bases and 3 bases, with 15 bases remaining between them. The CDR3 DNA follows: TGTGCCAGCAGTGACTCGCGGGGGCTGGGGGGTGGAAACACCATATATTTT. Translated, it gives CASSDSRGLGGGNTIYF.

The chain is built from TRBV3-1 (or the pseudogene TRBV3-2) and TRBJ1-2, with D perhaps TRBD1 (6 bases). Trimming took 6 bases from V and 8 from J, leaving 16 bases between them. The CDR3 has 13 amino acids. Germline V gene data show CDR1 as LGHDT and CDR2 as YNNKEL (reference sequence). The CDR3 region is CASRGHRVEGYTF. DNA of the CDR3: TGTGCCAGCAGAGGCCACAGGGTGGAGGGCTACACCTTC.

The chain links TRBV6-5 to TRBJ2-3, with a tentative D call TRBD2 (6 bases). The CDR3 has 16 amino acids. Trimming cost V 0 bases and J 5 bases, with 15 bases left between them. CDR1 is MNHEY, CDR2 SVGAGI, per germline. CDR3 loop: CASSYSGLEIVDTQYF. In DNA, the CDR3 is TGTGCCAGCAGTTACTCGGGACTGGAAATCGTAGATACGCAGTATTTT.

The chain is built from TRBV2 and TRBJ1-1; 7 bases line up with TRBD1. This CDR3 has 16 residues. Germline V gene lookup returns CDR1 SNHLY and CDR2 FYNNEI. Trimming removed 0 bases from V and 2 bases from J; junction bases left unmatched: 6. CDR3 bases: TGTGCCAGCAGTGAAGCTCAAAACAGGGGAAACACTGAAGCTTTCTTT. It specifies CASSEAQNRGNTEAFF.

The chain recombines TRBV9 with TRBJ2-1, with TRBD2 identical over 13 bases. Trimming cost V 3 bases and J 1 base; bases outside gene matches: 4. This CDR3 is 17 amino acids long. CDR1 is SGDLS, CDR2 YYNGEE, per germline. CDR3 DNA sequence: TGTGCCAGCAGCGGGACTAGCGGGGGCCTATCCTACAATGAGCAGTTCTTC. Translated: CASSGTSGGLSYNEQFF.

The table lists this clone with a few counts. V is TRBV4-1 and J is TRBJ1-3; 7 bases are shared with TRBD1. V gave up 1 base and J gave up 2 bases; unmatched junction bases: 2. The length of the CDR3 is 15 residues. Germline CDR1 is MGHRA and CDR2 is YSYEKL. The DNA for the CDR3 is TGCGCCAGCAGCCAAGGGCAGGGGGCTGGAAACACCATATATTTT. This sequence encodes CASSQGQGAGNTIYF.

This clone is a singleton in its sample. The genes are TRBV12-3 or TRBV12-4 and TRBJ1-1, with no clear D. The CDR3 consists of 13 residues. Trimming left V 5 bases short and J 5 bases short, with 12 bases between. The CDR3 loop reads CASSPQVPTEAFF. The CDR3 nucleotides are TGTGCCAGCAGTCCCCAGGTCCCAACTGAAGCTTTCTTT.

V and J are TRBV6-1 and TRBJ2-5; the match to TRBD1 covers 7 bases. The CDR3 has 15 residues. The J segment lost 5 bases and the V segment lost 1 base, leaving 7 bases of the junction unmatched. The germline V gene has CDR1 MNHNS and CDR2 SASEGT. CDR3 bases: TGTGCCAGCAGTGAAGACAGGGGATCGGTTGAGACCCAGTACTTC. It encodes CASSEDRGSVETQYF.

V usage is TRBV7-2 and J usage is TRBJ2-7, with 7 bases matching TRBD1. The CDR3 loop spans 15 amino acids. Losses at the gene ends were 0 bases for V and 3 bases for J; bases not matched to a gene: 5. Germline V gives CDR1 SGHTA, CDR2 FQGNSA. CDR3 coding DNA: TGTGCCAGCAGCTTAGCTTTGGGACAGTACTACGAGCAGTACTTC. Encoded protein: CASSLALGQYYEQYF. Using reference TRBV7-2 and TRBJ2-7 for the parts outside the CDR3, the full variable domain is GAGVSQSPSNKVTEKGKDVELRCDPISGHTALYWYRQSLGQGLEFLIYFQGNSAPDKSGLPSDRFSAERTGGSVSTLTIQRTQQEDSAVYLCASSLALGQYYEQYFGPGTRLTVT.

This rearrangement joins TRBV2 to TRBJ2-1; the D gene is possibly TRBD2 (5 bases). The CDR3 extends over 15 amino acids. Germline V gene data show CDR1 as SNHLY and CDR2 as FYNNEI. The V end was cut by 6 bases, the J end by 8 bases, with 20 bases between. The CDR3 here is CASRERGPNGDEQFF. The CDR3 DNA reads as TGTGCCAGCAGGGAACGCGGGCCTAACGGGGATGAGCAGTTCTTC. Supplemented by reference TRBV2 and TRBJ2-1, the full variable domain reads EPEVTQTPSHQVTQMGQEVILRCVPISNHLYFYWYRQILGQKVEFLVSFYNNEISEKSEIFDDQFSVERPDGSNFTLKIRSTKLEDSAMYFCASRERGPNGDEQFFGPGTRLTVL.